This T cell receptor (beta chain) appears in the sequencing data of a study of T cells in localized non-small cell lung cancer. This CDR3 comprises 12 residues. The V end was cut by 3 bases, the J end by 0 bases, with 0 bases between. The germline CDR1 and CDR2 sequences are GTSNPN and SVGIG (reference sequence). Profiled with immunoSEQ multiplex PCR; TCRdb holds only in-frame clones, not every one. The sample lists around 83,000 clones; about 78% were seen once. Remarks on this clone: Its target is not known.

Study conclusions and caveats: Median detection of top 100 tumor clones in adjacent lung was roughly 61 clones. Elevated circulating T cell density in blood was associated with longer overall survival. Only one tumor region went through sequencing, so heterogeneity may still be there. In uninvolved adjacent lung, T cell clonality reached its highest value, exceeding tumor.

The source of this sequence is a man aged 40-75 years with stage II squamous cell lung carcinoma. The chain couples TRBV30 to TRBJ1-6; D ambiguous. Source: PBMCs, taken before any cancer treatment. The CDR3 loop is CAWSSYNSPLHF. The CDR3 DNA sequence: TGTGCCTGGAGCTCCTATAATTCACCCCTCCACTTT. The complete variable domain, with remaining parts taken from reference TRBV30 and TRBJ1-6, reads SQTIHQWPATLVQPVGSPLSLECTVEGTSNPNLYWYRQAAGRGLQLLFYSVGIGQISSEVPQNLSASRPQDRQFILSSKKLLLSDSGFYLCAWSSYNSPLHFGNGTRLTVT.